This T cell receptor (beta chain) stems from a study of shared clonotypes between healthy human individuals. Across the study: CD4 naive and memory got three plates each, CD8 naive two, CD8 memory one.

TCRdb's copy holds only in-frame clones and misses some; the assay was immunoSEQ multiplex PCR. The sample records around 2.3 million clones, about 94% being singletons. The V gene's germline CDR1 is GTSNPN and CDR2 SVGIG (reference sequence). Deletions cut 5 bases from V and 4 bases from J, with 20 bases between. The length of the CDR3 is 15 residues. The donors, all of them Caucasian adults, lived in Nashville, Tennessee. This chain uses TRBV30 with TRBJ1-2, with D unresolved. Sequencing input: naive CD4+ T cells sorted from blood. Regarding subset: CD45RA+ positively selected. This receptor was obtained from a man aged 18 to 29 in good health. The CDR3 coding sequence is TGTGCCTGGCGAGCAGGAGGCGCGGAATCCTATGGCTACACCTTC. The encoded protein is CAWRAGGAESYGYTF.